This T cell receptor (beta chain) was sequenced during a study of CD8 T cells in acute hepatitis C reinfection. Per the germline V gene, CDR1 is SGHTA and CDR2 is FQGNSA. The CDR3 contains 13 residues. V lost 6 bases and J 5 bases, leaving 14 bases between the germline ends. Regarding the study as a whole: A V04-02/J02-02 clonotype was among more than 10 public ones, independent of outcome. TRBV04 and TRBV06 were preferentially used in all groups, not explained by naive pool overrepresentation. CDR3 sequences shared with other epitopes were rare.

A word on this clone: As yet, its antigen is unknown.

Regarding time point: naive CD8 control sorted from an acute-time-point sample. CD3, CD8 and CD45RO antibodies stained cells; a viability dye excluded dead cells. Libraries were prepared by immunoSEQ multiplex PCR; TCRdb keeps only in-frame clonotypes and omits some of them. The sample records around 36,000 clones, 75% to 90% being singletons. The receptor's source is a woman under 30 who spontaneously cleared hepatitis C infection. Sequenced material: naive CD8+ T cells from PBMCs. V gene TRBV7-2 combines with J gene TRBJ2-7; D remains unclear. The CDR3 region is CASRSVDHHEQYF. The CDR3 nucleotides read TGTGCCAGCAGAAGTGTGGACCACCACGAGCAGTACTTC.